Listed here are 9 T cell receptor beta chains from one sample, sequenced in a study of early T cells in non-severe SARS-CoV-2 infection. TCRdb reanalysed the 5' RACE reads using MiXCR and keeps one entry per CDR3 protein. Here the sample spans 20,000 to 30,000 distinct CDR3 sequences, 4% to 4.5% being singletons. The sample consisted of whole blood. The receptors shown here come from an adult who was a healthcare worker with PCR-confirmed SARS-CoV-2 infection or an uninfected control (not recorded which).

At least ten counts were recorded for this clonotype. V usage is TRBV7-3 and J usage is TRBJ2-1; 10 bases map to TRBD1. This CDR3 has 15 amino acids. Germline V lookup: CDR1 SGHTA, CDR2 FQGTGA. V lost 3 bases to trimming and J lost 9 bases; unmatched junction nucleotides: 8. CDR3 loop: CASSFRQGAYGEQFF. CDR3 in DNA: TGTGCCAGCAGCTTCCGACAGGGGGCCTACGGTGAGCAGTTCTTC.

This clonotype was seen repeatedly, ten times or more. The J gene is TRBJ1-5, the V gene TRBV28; 9 positions agree with TRBD1. The V and J ends lost 8 bases and 7 bases, in that order; junction bases with no gene match: 9. The length of the CDR3 is 14 residues. The germline gives CDR1 MDHEN, CDR2 SYDVKM. Here the CDR3 reads CASAPGTGYQPQHF. The CDR3 coding sequence is TGTGCCAGCGCACCCGGGACAGGGTACCAGCCCCAGCATTTT.

Many counts were recorded for this clonotype. V usage is TRBV18 and J usage is TRBJ1-1, with a weak D call TRBD1 (6 bases). The CDR3 sequence is 15 residues long. Germline CDR1 reads KGHSH; CDR2 reads LQKENI. Trimming removed 0 bases at V and 5 bases at J, with 13 bases between. The CDR3 sequence is CASSPPVTGKTEAFF. The CDR3 DNA reads as TGTGCCAGCTCACCACCGGTCACAGGGAAAACTGAAGCTTTCTTT.

This chain links TRBV29-1 with TRBJ2-5, with unresolved D. Per the germline V gene, CDR1 is SQVTM and CDR2 is ANQGSEA. CDR3 length: 12 amino acids. V lost 6 bases and J lost 2, with 10 bases in between. In nucleotides, the CDR3 is TGCAGCGTCGAGGCTCTGCAAGAGACCCAGTACTTC. Its translation: CSVEALQETQYF.

The V call is TRBV5-1, the J call TRBJ2-1; D remains unclear. Germline CDR1 SGHRS, CDR2 YFSETQ. This CDR3 region has 13 residues. Trimming shortened V by 4 bases and J by 6 bases, and 11 bases separated the two germline ends. CDR3 sequence reads: CASSATGSNEQFF. CDR3 bases: TGCGCCAGCAGCGCAACCGGTAGCAATGAGCAGTTCTTC. Drawing the rest from reference TRBV5-1 and TRBJ2-1, the complete variable domain is KAGVTQTPRYLIKTRGQQVTLSCSPISGHRSVSWYQQTPGQGLQFLFEYFSETQRNKGNFPGRFSGRQFSNSRSEMNVSTLELGDSALYLCASSATGSNEQFFGPGTRLTVL.

This clonotype was observed once. The chain links TRBV27 to TRBJ2-7; 10 bases line up with TRBD2. CDR1 is MNHEY, CDR2 SMNVEV, per germline (reference sequence). CDR3 length equals 15 residues. V shed 0 bases, J shed 6 bases, and the junction held 5 bases outside the gene matches. CDR3: CASSLSRLAGAEQYF. Here the CDR3 DNA reads TGTGCCAGCAGTTTATCGCGGCTAGCGGGAGCCGAGCAGTACTTC.

This clonotype is deemed medium-sized. The rearrangement joins TRBV5-1 to TRBJ2-1; 9 nucleotides match TRBD2. V was clipped by 0 bases and J by 6 bases; unmatched bases: 10. The germline CDR1 and CDR2 sequences are SGHRS and YFSETQ. This CDR3 is built from 17 residues. The CDR3 coding sequence is TGCGCCAGCAGCTTGGACCTGACTAGCGGAGCCACCAATGAGCAGTTCTTC. It specifies CASSLDLTSGATNEQFF.

There are many counts of this clonotype. The genes are TRBV6-2 or TRBV6-3 and TRBJ2-7; 7 positions match TRBD1. The CDR3 contains 13 residues. Germline CDR1 MNHEY, CDR2 SVGEGT. V shed 6 bases and J 2 bases; nucleotides not matched to a gene: 4. The CDR3 DNA sequence: TGTGCCAGCAGGGGGGACAGCCCCTACGAGCAGTACTTC. It translates to CASRGDSPYEQYF.

In this sample, this clonotype turned up many times. V and J are TRBV3-1 and TRBJ2-1; 12 bases are a match to TRBD2. The CDR3 is 15 residues long. The V gene's germline CDR1 is LGHDT and CDR2 YNNKEL (reference sequence). After removal of 8 bases from V and 0 bases from J, the junction contained 2 bases not matched to a gene. CDR3 residues: CASVLAGGSYNEQFF. In DNA form, the CDR3 reads TGTGCCAGCGTACTAGCGGGAGGCTCCTACAATGAGCAGTTCTTC.